This T cell receptor (beta chain) was found in a study of cytomegalovirus exposure and HLA in healthy donors. TCRdb's table, derived via immunoSEQ multiplex PCR, lists solely in-frame clones and lacks some. The repertoire includes around 150,000 clones, about 90% of them detected once, and roughly 5.7% sits in the top ten. The ends were cut back, 8 bases at V and 0 bases at J, with 20 bases in the middle. The CDR3 sequence is 16 residues long. Germline CDR1 LNHDA, CDR2 SQIVND (reference sequence). This TCR was recovered from a woman in her 30s in good health and CMV-seronegative. Sequencing was done on a sample of PBMCs. The chain links TRBV19 to TRBJ2-7, with TRBD1 as a possible D gene (7 bases). The CDR3 reads CASAREWTGNSYEQYF. For the CDR3, the DNA is TGTGCCAGTGCCCGGGAGTGGACAGGAAACTCCTACGAGCAGTACTTC.